This T cell receptor beta chain was sequenced during a study of blood T cell repertoires in COVID-19. Study at large: Donors in the United States, Italy and Spain gave samples during acute or convalescent COVID-19.

CDR1 SNHLY and CDR2 FYNNEI come from the germline V gene. This CDR3 contains 14 residues. The ends were cut back, 5 bases at V and 0 bases at J, with 10 bases in the middle. Repertoires were generated with immunoSEQ multiplex PCR, while TCRdb's copy carries only in-frame clones and drops some. The data show more than 300,000 clones, 85% to 90% seen once. The V and J genes are TRBV2 and TRBJ1-1; D gene uncertain. The clonotype was recovered from a woman under 40 with COVID-19, enrolled during active disease. The specimen was peripheral blood. DNA of the CDR3: TGTGCCAGCAGTACGGAGCAGATGAACACTGAAGCTTTCTTT. Its protein product is CASSTEQMNTEAFF.